One and the same sample provided the 28 T cell receptor beta chains below, sequenced in a study of blood T cell repertoires in COVID-19. The data were produced by immunoSEQ multiplex PCR, yet TCRdb's version contains in-frame clones alone and is incomplete. The repertoire holds 85,000 to 130,000 clones, approximately 86% seen once, with 6.5% in the top ten. Sample: peripheral blood. The source is a woman in her fifties or sixties with acute or convalescent COVID-19.

The chain combines TRBV9 with TRBJ2-1; D perhaps matches TRBD2 (6 bases). The V gene lost 3 bases and the J gene lost 3 bases, with 10 bases spanning the gap. The CDR3 length is 14 residues. Germline values: CDR1 SGDLS, CDR2 YYNGEE. The CDR3 loop reads CASSGAGNYNEQFF. CDR3 DNA: TGTGCCAGCAGCGGTGCGGGGAACTACAATGAGCAGTTCTTC.

The V and J genes are TRBV7-6 and TRBJ1-5; D unresolved. There are 15 residues in the CDR3. The germline V gene has CDR1 SGHVS and CDR2 FNYEAQ. V was trimmed by 5 bases and J by 4 bases, leaving 15 bases between them. DNA for the CDR3: TGTGCCAGCAGCCCCGTTTCGGGGAGGAATCAGCCCCAGCATTTT. This sequence encodes CASSPVSGRNQPQHF.

The V gene is TRBV2, the J gene TRBJ2-7, with D maybe TRBD1 (5 bases). Germline CDR1 reads SNHLY; CDR2 reads FYNNEI. The CDR3 has 13 residues. The germline V and J ends were trimmed by 5 bases and 3 bases, with 11 bases remaining between them. The CDR3 spells CASSKGIGYEQYF. For the CDR3, the DNA is TGTGCCAGCAGTAAGGGGATTGGCTACGAGCAGTACTTC.

J is TRBJ1-1 and V is TRBV19; no firm D call. Trimming took 1 base from V and 4 from J, leaving 19 bases between them. Germline loops: CDR1 LNHDA, CDR2 SQIVND (reference sequence). The CDR3 runs 17 residues. CDR3 coding DNA: TGTGCCAGTAGTATAGGTTGGGGAGGGTCCGTTTCCACTGAAGCTTTCTTT. It codes for CASSIGWGGSVSTEAFF.

This chain joins TRBV6-5 and TRBJ1-5; TRBD1 might be the D (6 bases). Germline loops: CDR1 MNHEY, CDR2 SVGAGI. V was clipped by 4 bases and J by 7 bases, with 14 bases between them. The CDR3 sequence is 14 residues long. CDR3 in amino acids: CASSSIGGRQPQHF. CDR3 sequence (DNA): TGTGCCAGCAGTTCGATTGGGGGCAGGCAGCCCCAGCATTTT.

The chain joins TRBV6-5 to TRBJ1-5; D not resolved. Germline V gives CDR1 MNHEY, CDR2 SVGAGI. Trimming pared 7 bases from V and 11 bases from J, leaving 9 bases between. The CDR3 contains 10 residues. The CDR3 DNA reads as TGTGCCAGCAAGATCGAGGCCCAGCATTTT. Translating gives CASKIEAQHF.

The chain links TRBV6-5 to TRBJ2-3; possibly TRBD2 for D (6 bases). The CDR3 covers 14 residues. The V end was cut by 4 bases, the J end by 2 bases, with 10 bases between. Germline V gives CDR1 MNHEY, CDR2 SVGAGI. The CDR3 is CASSLGGHTDTQYF. Written as DNA, the CDR3 is TGTGCCAGCAGTTTGGGGGGTCACACAGATACGCAGTATTTT.

V and J are TRBV5-1 and TRBJ2-1; D is unresolved. V lost 4 bases and J 0 bases, leaving 14 bases between the germline ends. The CDR3 is made up of 16 amino acids. Germline-derived CDR1 and CDR2 are SGHRS and YFSETQ. The CDR3 nucleotides read TGCGCCAGCAGCCCGGGTAGGTTGAGCTCCTACAATGAGCAGTTCTTC. Its protein is CASSPGRLSSYNEQFF.

The rearrangement joins TRBV6-5 to TRBJ1-1; 7 positions match TRBD1. The CDR3 loop spans 15 amino acids. Germline assignment: CDR1 MNHEY and CDR2 SVGAGI. The V segment lost 3 bases and the J segment 0 bases; nucleotides outside the gene matches: 4. The CDR3 is CASSYLDRMNTEAFF. The CDR3 region has the DNA TGTGCCAGCAGTTATTTGGACAGGATGAACACTGAAGCTTTCTTT.

The chain employs TRBV19 and TRBJ1-3; D gene uncertain. V was clipped by 1 base and J by 0 bases, with 4 bases between them. Germline V CDR1 and CDR2: LNHDA, SQIVND (reference sequence). The CDR3 covers 14 residues. The CDR3 is CASSIVGSGNTIYF. The DNA of the CDR3 is TGTGCCAGTAGTATAGTCGGCTCTGGAAACACCATATATTTT.

The V gene is TRBV5-6, the J gene TRBJ1-1; 8 positions match TRBD1. The CDR3 contains 12 residues. In germline, CDR1 is SGHDT, CDR2 YYEEEE. V dropped 5 bases and J dropped 7; count of bases not matched to a gene: 4. The CDR3 sequence is CASSLGTGEAFF. The CDR3 DNA reads TGTGCCAGCAGTTTAGGGACAGGTGAAGCTTTCTTT.

This sequence joins TRBV3-1 (or the pseudogene TRBV3-2) and TRBJ2-2; 15 nucleotides agree with TRBD2. CDR1 is LGHDT, CDR2 YNNKEL, per germline (reference sequence). The CDR3 runs to 18 residues. V lost 5 bases to trimming and J lost 7 bases; unmatched junction nucleotides: 11. The CDR3 DNA sequence: TGTGCCAGCAGCAACCGAGGACTAGCGGGAGGGCCAGGCGGGGAGCTGTTTTTT. Protein: CASSNRGLAGGPGGELFF.

This clone was counted once. The V gene is TRBV19, the J gene TRBJ1-5; 7 nucleotides agree with TRBD1. Germline CDR1 and CDR2: LNHDA and SQIVND (reference sequence). This CDR3 is built from 18 residues. V lost 6 bases, J lost 0 bases, and 14 bases stayed unmatched. CDR3 amino acids: CASSQPSGQPYSNQPQHF. CDR3 coding DNA: TGTGCCAGTAGCCAGCCCTCGGGACAGCCGTATAGCAATCAGCCCCAGCATTTT.

The CDR3 here is CASRVGGTENTIYF. The CDR3 DNA reads TGCGCCAGCCGAGTCGGAGGGACAGAGAACACCATATATTTT. The rearrangement uses TRBV5-1 and TRBJ1-3, with 7 bases that match TRBD1. Germline CDR1 and CDR2: SGHRS and YFSETQ. This CDR3 is built from 14 residues. V lost 7 bases, J lost 7 bases, and 11 bases stayed unmatched. Filled out from reference TRBV5-1 and TRBJ1-3, the complete variable domain reads KAGVTQTPRYLIKTRGQQVTLSCSPISGHRSVSWYQQTPGQGLQFLFEYFSETQRNKGNFPGRFSGRQFSNSRSEMNVSTLELGDSALYLCASRVGGTENTIYFGEGSWLTVV.

The chain links TRBV19 to TRBJ1-1; 8 nucleotides match TRBD1. V was pared by 5 bases and J by 4 bases, with 9 bases of the junction left unmatched. This CDR3 is 15 amino acids long. Germline CDR1 LNHDA, CDR2 SQIVND (reference sequence). The CDR3 protein is CASSVRQGQGTEAFF. The CDR3 region has the DNA TGTGCCAGTAGTGTCCGACAGGGGCAGGGCACTGAAGCTTTCTTT.

J is TRBJ2-6 and V is TRBV5-1, with D uncertain. Germline CDR1 is SGHRS and CDR2 is YFSETQ. CDR3 length: 18 residues. The V and J ends lost 0 bases and 0 bases respectively, with 13 bases between them. The CDR3 DNA reads TGCGCCAGCAGCTTGGTAGTCCAGGCGAGCTCTGGGGCCAACGTCCTGACTTTC. Its translation is CASSLVVQASSGANVLTF.

The J gene is TRBJ1-1, the V gene TRBV3-1 (or the pseudogene TRBV3-2); no definite D call. This CDR3 contains 13 residues. V dropped 0 bases and J dropped 7 bases, with 9 bases sitting between them. The germline CDR1 and CDR2 sequences are LGHDT and YNNKEL (reference sequence). The CDR3 region is CASSQDSVHEAFF. The DNA of the CDR3 is TGTGCCAGCAGCCAAGATTCCGTACATGAAGCTTTCTTT.

The chain carries TRBV27 and TRBJ2-3; TRBD1 aligns across 10 bases. The trim removed 10 bases at V and 4 bases at J, leaving 14 bases unmatched. CDR3 length: 16 amino acids. In germline, CDR1 is MNHEY, CDR2 SMNVEV (reference sequence). The chain's CDR3 is CAIHLAGDRGPDTQYF. The CDR3 DNA is TGTGCCATACATCTAGCCGGGGACAGGGGCCCAGATACGCAGTATTTT.

The J gene is TRBJ2-3, the V gene TRBV6-5, with 7 bases aligning to TRBD1. The CDR3 covers 12 residues. V shed 10 bases and J 4 bases; nucleotides not matched to a gene: 5. The germline V gene has CDR1 MNHEY and CDR2 SVGAGI. CDR3 in amino acids: CATGQVPDTQYF. CDR3 DNA: TGTGCCACCGGACAGGTACCAGATACGCAGTATTTT.

This sequence joins TRBV28 and TRBJ2-2, with D tentatively TRBD2 (5 bases). The germline V gene encodes CDR1 MDHEN and CDR2 SYDVKM. Trimming stripped 2 bases from V and 4 bases from J, with 11 bases between. The CDR3 contains 15 residues. This chain's CDR3 is CASSLAGGLTGELFF. CDR3 bases: TGTGCCAGCAGTTTAGCTGGCGGACTCACCGGGGAGCTGTTTTTT. The whole variable domain, remainder taken from reference TRBV28 and TRBJ2-2, is DVKVTQSSRYLVKRTGEKVFLECVQDMDHENMFWYRQDPGLGLRLIYFSYDVKMKEKGDIPEGYSVSREKKERFSLILESASTNQTSMYLCASSLAGGLTGELFFGEGSRLTVL.

This clone came up a few times. The V and J genes are TRBV28 and TRBJ2-3; 7 bases align to TRBD2. Germline assignment: CDR1 MDHEN and CDR2 SYDVKM. The CDR3 runs 13 residues. Trimming took 2 bases from V and 5 from J; bases not matched to a gene: 1. CDR3 residues: CASSLTGGDTQYF. The CDR3, as DNA: TGTGCCAGCAGTTTAACGGGGGGAGATACGCAGTATTTT.

The chain joins TRBV6-5 to TRBJ1-1, with D tentatively TRBD1 (5 bases). V shed 7 bases and J shed 3 bases, with 18 bases lying between them. Germline V gives CDR1 MNHEY, CDR2 SVGAGI. This CDR3 has 15 residues. CDR3 loop: CASTPRQRPHTEAFF. CDR3 bases: TGTGCCAGCACCCCTCGACAGCGCCCACACACTGAAGCTTTCTTT.

The chain is built from TRBV11-2 and TRBJ2-7; 7 bases line up with TRBD2. CDR3 size: 15 residues. V lost 1 base, J lost 0 bases, and 3 bases stayed unmatched. CDR1 is SGHAT, CDR2 FQNNGV, per germline. The CDR3 here is CASSLAGGSSYEQYF. The DNA for the CDR3 is TGTGCCAGCAGCTTAGCCGGCGGGAGCTCCTACGAGCAGTACTTC.

The chain combines TRBV21-1 with TRBJ2-4; the DNA was not used to check the table's D call, TRBD1. TRBV21-1 is listed as a pseudogene. CDR3 size: 16 residues. CDR3 coding DNA: TGTGCCAGCAGCAAAAATCGACGCCAGGCAAAGGACATTCAGTACTTC. It encodes CASSKNRRQAKDIQYF.

V and J are TRBV28 and TRBJ1-4; the D gene is possibly TRBD1 (6 bases). V was cut by 5 bases and J by 8 bases, with 18 bases left in between. Germline CDR1 reads MDHEN; CDR2 reads SYDVKM. The CDR3 is 15 residues long. CDR3 sequence reads: CASSTHARGWEKLFF. The CDR3 DNA sequence: TGTGCCAGCAGTACTCACGCCAGGGGATGGGAAAAACTGTTTTTT.

This clone was detected a few times. The chain couples TRBV28 to TRBJ2-1; D is perhaps TRBD1 (5 bases). The CDR3 totals 12 residues. Trimming took off 6 bases at V and 4 bases at J, with 7 bases between the two ends. Germline CDR1 and CDR2: MDHEN and SYDVKM. In nucleotides, the CDR3 is TGTGCCAGCAGCTACAGGTACAATGAGCAGTTCTTC. Translating it yields CASSYRYNEQFF.

V and J are TRBV3-1 (or the pseudogene TRBV3-2) and TRBJ2-3; TRBD2 agrees at 16 bases. Germline lookup yields CDR1 LGHDT and CDR2 YNNKEL (reference sequence). There are 16 residues in the CDR3. Unmatched junction bases numbered 5, after V lost 5 bases and J lost 6 bases. In nucleotides, the CDR3 is TGTGCCAGCAGCGGGACTAGCGGGAGGGCAGGTGATACGCAGTATTTT. Protein sequence: CASSGTSGRAGDTQYF.

The rearrangement joins TRBV20-1 to TRBJ1-1; D gene ambiguous. The germline V gene encodes CDR1 DFQATT and CDR2 SNEGSKA (reference sequence). This CDR3 region has 8 residues. V lost 5 bases, J lost 8 bases, and 3 bases lay in between. Here the CDR3 reads CSAGEAFF. As DNA, the CDR3 is TGCAGTGCTGGCGAAGCTTTCTTT.